This T cell receptor beta chain was identified in a study of T cell responses to AZD1222 COVID-19 vaccine. Study observations and caveats: Spike-specific TCR breadth and depth went up after people got two AZD1222 doses.

This table comes from immunoSEQ multiplex PCR, and its TCRdb copy is limited to in-frame clones, with some not included. This sample has a few hundred thousand clones, with 85% to 95% found just once. With regard to this clone: Its antigen is currently unknown.

The CDR3 loop spans 15 amino acids. Germline V lookup: CDR1 SGHTA, CDR2 FQGNSA. V was cut by 1 base and J by 5 bases, with 9 bases left in between. The specimen comprised peripheral blood, sampled on day 0 of AZD1222 vaccination. The chain joins TRBV7-2 to TRBJ1-6; D is uncertain. The clonotype originates from an adult in good health. CDR3 nucleotide sequence: TGTGCCAGCAGCTTAGGAGGGAGTCATAATTCACCCCTCCACTTT. Translated: CASSLGGSHNSPLHF.